One sample yielded the 30 T cell receptor beta chains listed below, sequenced in a study of shared clonotypes between healthy human individuals. The protocol was immunoSEQ multiplex PCR, while the TCRdb copy is restricted to in-frame clones and leaves out a portion. The repertoire consists of around 1.9 million clones, with over 85% occurring once and the leading ten covering about 1.7%. The naive CD8 subset, CD45RO-negative cells positively selected for CCR7, excluded terminally differentiated effector memory CD45RA+ cells. The sample taken for sequencing was naive CD8+ T cells from PBMCs. The receptors originated from a man between 18 and 35 years old in good health. Some clones in this sample may be carry-over from other donors' samples.

On this clone itself: The sample carries other DNA sequences with the same CDR3. In DNA, the CDR3 is TGTGCCAGCTCACCAGGGGGGAACACTGAAGCTTTCTTT. It codes for CASSPGGNTEAFF. The chain recombines TRBV18 with TRBJ1-1; a possible D gene is TRBD1 (5 bases). The CDR3 has 13 residues. Trimming cost V 2 bases and J 1 base, with 5 bases left between them. The germline gives CDR1 KGHSH, CDR2 LQKENI.

The rearrangement uses TRBV4-1 and TRBJ1-5, with 8 nucleotides matching TRBD1. The CDR3 is 14 residues long. Germline CDR1 MGHRA, CDR2 YSYEKL. Trimming removed 3 bases from V and 3 bases from J; junction bases left unmatched: 1. CDR3 nucleotides: TGCGCCAGCAGCCAGACAGGGGTCAATCAGCCCCAGCATTTT. The encoded protein is CASSQTGVNQPQHF.

This rearrangement joins TRBV19 to TRBJ1-1; a possible D gene is TRBD1 (6 bases). The CDR3 is made up of 14 amino acids. V was pared by 4 bases and J by 3 bases, with 12 bases between. The germline gives CDR1 LNHDA, CDR2 SQIVND (reference sequence). The CDR3 DNA is TGTGCCAGTAGTAATTTGGGGGCGCACACTGAAGCTTTCTTT. Translating it yields CASSNLGAHTEAFF. Variable domain in full (rest from reference TRBV19 and TRBJ1-1): DGGITQSPKYLFRKEGQNVTLSCEQNLNHDAMYWYRQDPGQGLRLIYYSQIVNDFQKGDIAEGYSVSREKKESFPLTVTSAQKNPTAFYLCASSNLGAHTEAFFGQGTRLTVV.

This chain links TRBV10-3 with TRBJ2-6; 7 bases agree with TRBD1. Germline-derived CDR1 and CDR2 are ENHRY and SYGVKD. This CDR3 is 16 amino acids long. Trimming removed 6 bases from V and 0 bases from J; junction bases left unmatched: 5. The DNA for the CDR3 is TGTGCCATCAGAAGGGACAGCAGCTCTGGGGCCAACGTCCTGACTTTC. It specifies CAIRRDSSSGANVLTF.

V and J are TRBV9 and TRBJ1-5, with TRBD1 as a possible D gene (5 bases). CDR1 is SGDLS and CDR2 is YYNGEE in the germline V gene. The CDR3 is 16 residues long. Trimming cost V 4 bases and J 4 bases, with 18 bases left between them. The chain's CDR3 is CASSSPKRQLNQPQHF. CDR3 nucleotide sequence: TGTGCCAGCAGCTCCCCCAAGCGACAGCTGAATCAGCCCCAGCATTTT.

J is TRBJ2-7 and V is TRBV19; D may be TRBD1 or TRBD2 (5 bases each). Trimming cost V 3 bases and J 2 bases, with 17 bases left between them. The germline V gene encodes CDR1 LNHDA and CDR2 SQIVND (reference sequence). The CDR3 consists of 16 residues. The CDR3 DNA reads TGTGCCAGTAGTATGGGGACGACCCTTTACCCCTACGAGCAGTACTTC. As protein: CASSMGTTLYPYEQYF.

The chain is built from TRBV6-5 and TRBJ2-7; D call uncertain. The germline gives CDR1 MNHEY, CDR2 SVGAGI. The V end lost 2 bases, the J end lost 5 bases, and 13 bases lay between the germline ends. CDR3 length equals 14 residues. DNA for the CDR3: TGTGCCAGCAGTTACCTAGATCGGGTCCACGAGCAGTACTTC. Translating it yields CASSYLDRVHEQYF.

The V and J genes are TRBV30 and TRBJ2-1, with D hard to call. Germline V gene data show CDR1 as GTSNPN and CDR2 as SVGIG (reference sequence). V gave up 1 base and J gave up 12 bases, with 16 bases separating them. The CDR3 runs 13 residues. This CDR3 reads CAWSESGRSGQFF. In nucleotides, the CDR3 is TGTGCCTGGAGTGAGTCCGGCAGGAGTGGGCAGTTCTTC.

The chain couples TRBV5-8 to TRBJ2-3, with 9 bases that match TRBD2. The CDR3 contains 16 residues. Unmatched junction bases numbered 8, after V lost 0 bases and J lost 6 bases. Germline V gene sequence: CDR1 SGHTS, CDR2 YDEGEE. The CDR3 DNA is TGTGCCAGCAGCTTGGGAGCTAGCGGGATTAAGGATACGCAGTATTTT. Encoded protein: CASSLGASGIKDTQYF.

This clone was picked up one time. This chain connects TRBV18 to TRBJ1-2; TRBD1 matches 9 bases. V dropped 3 bases and J dropped 7; count of bases not matched to a gene: 9. Germline assignment: CDR1 KGHSH and CDR2 LQKENI. The CDR3 consists of 15 residues. The CDR3 DNA reads TGTGCCAGCTCACCGGGACAGGGAGGCTCTGGTGGCTACACCTTC. It codes for CASSPGQGGSGGYTF.

The chain has TRBV29-1 and TRBJ2-1, with 9 bases fitting TRBD1. Germline assignment: CDR1 SQVTM and CDR2 ANQGSEA. The CDR3 length is 17 residues. V trimming: 1 base; J trimming: 0 bases; junction bases outside the gene matches: 7. CDR3 in DNA: TGCAGCGTTGAAGGACAGGGGGAAGGGAGCTCCTACAATGAGCAGTTCTTC. This encodes CSVEGQGEGSSYNEQFF.

V usage is TRBV28 and J usage is TRBJ2-3, with D tentatively TRBD2 (6 bases). V was trimmed by 2 bases and J by 2 bases, leaving 14 bases between them. The CDR3 loop spans 16 amino acids. CDR1 and CDR2 from the germline V gene are MDHEN and SYDVKM. This CDR3 is CASSLGSAGYTDTQYF. DNA of the CDR3: TGTGCCAGCAGTTTAGGGTCAGCGGGCTACACAGATACGCAGTATTTT.

The chain combines TRBV9 with TRBJ2-3; 8 bases map to TRBD2. Germline V gene sequence: CDR1 SGDLS, CDR2 YYNGEE. This CDR3 is 17 amino acids long. V dropped 4 bases and J dropped 9; count of bases not matched to a gene: 19. The CDR3 region is CASSPRGAGGPLETQYF. The CDR3 nucleotides read TGTGCCAGCAGCCCTCGGGGGGCGGGAGGCCCCCTCGAGACGCAGTATTTT.

The genes are TRBV4-1 and TRBJ2-1; TRBD1 might be the D (5 bases). The CDR3 extends over 14 amino acids. Trimming took 3 bases from V and 6 from J, leaving 12 bases between them. CDR1 is MGHRA and CDR2 is YSYEKL in the germline V gene. CDR3: CASSHRQKPNEQFF. The DNA for the CDR3 is TGCGCCAGCAGCCACCGACAGAAACCCAATGAGCAGTTCTTC.

The chain employs TRBV7-3 and TRBJ2-3; D may match TRBD1 or TRBD2 (5 bases each). The V end lost 5 bases, the J end lost 4 bases, and 22 bases lay between the germline ends. The CDR3 spans 17 residues. Germline V gives CDR1 SGHTA, CDR2 FQGTGA. The CDR3 loop is CASSPSGVGAEADTQYF. As DNA, the CDR3 is TGTGCCAGCAGCCCGAGCGGCGTAGGGGCCGAAGCAGATACGCAGTATTTT. Based on the CDR3 plus reference TRBV7-3 and TRBJ2-3, the full variable domain is GAGVSQTPSNKVTEKGKYVELRCDPISGHTALYWYRQSLGQGPEFLIYFQGTGAADDSGLPNDRFFAVRPEGSVSTLKIQRTERGDSAVYLCASSPSGVGAEADTQYFGPGTRLTVL.

The rearrangement joins TRBV2 to TRBJ2-3; TRBD1 matches at 9 bases. After removal of 6 bases from V and 0 bases from J, the junction contained 7 bases not matched to a gene. This CDR3 spans 16 amino acids. CDR1 is SNHLY, CDR2 FYNNEI, per germline. The CDR3, as DNA: TGTGCCAGCAGCCAAGAGGACAGGGGAAGCACAGATACGCAGTATTTT. It codes for CASSQEDRGSTDTQYF.

This clone has just one count. The V gene is TRBV10-2, the J gene TRBJ2-7; 7 bases are shared with TRBD2. The CDR3 contains 16 residues. The germline CDR1 and CDR2 sequences are WSHSY and SAAADI. V lost 2 bases to trimming and J lost 4 bases; unmatched junction nucleotides: 11. Here the CDR3 reads CASSESGRELVYEQYF. CDR3 DNA: TGCGCCAGCAGTGAGAGTGGGCGGGAGCTAGTATACGAGCAGTACTTC.

The genes are TRBV6-4 and TRBJ2-3; no clear D. The length of the CDR3 is 14 residues. Germline values: CDR1 MRHNA, CDR2 SNTAGT. V gave up 0 bases and J gave up 4 bases, with 8 bases separating them. The CDR3 sequence is CASSDSLFADTQYF. Here the CDR3 DNA reads TGTGCCAGCAGTGACTCCCTTTTTGCAGATACGCAGTATTTT.

The V gene is TRBV28, the J gene TRBJ1-2, with D hard to call. V lost 2 bases and J 2 bases, leaving 12 bases between the germline ends. The CDR3 spans 15 residues. Germline V gene sequence: CDR1 MDHEN, CDR2 SYDVKM. The CDR3 nucleotides read TGTGCCAGCAGTTTAGATGGGGTCCTCAACTATGGCTACACCTTC. Translated, it gives CASSLDGVLNYGYTF.

CDR3 loop: CAISFSGASTDTQYF. For the CDR3, the DNA is TGTGCCATCAGTTTCAGCGGGGCTAGCACAGATACGCAGTATTTT. J is TRBJ2-3 and V is TRBV10-3, with 7 bases aligning to TRBD2. The CDR3 runs 15 residues. The trim removed 5 bases at V and 0 bases at J, leaving 5 bases unmatched. CDR1 and CDR2 from the germline V gene are ENHRY and SYGVKD.

The chain has TRBV4-3 and TRBJ1-1; tentative D call: TRBD1 (5 bases). Trimming took 0 bases from V and 0 from J, leaving 14 bases between them. CDR3 length equals 17 residues. Germline CDR1 LGHNA, CDR2 YSLEER. The CDR3 sequence is CASSQETGLVVNTEAFF. The CDR3 DNA follows: TGCGCCAGCAGCCAAGAAACGGGACTCGTAGTGAACACTGAAGCTTTCTTT.

This rearrangement joins TRBV7-2 to TRBJ2-7; 13 bases agree with TRBD2. This CDR3 comprises 16 residues. The germline CDR1 and CDR2 sequences are SGHTA and FQGNSA. V shed 1 base, J shed 2 bases, and the junction held 2 bases outside the gene matches. The CDR3 coding sequence is TGTGCCAGCAGCTTAGTACTAGCGGGAGGGCCCTACGAGCAGTACTTC. Translated: CASSLVLAGGPYEQYF. The full variable domain, in which reference TRBV7-2 and TRBJ2-7 provide the parts outside the CDR3, is GAGVSQSPSNKVTEKGKDVELRCDPISGHTALYWYRQSLGQGLEFLIYFQGNSAPDKSGLPSDRFSAERTGGSVSTLTIQRTQQEDSAVYLCASSLVLAGGPYEQYFGPGTRLTVT.

The chain combines TRBV19 with TRBJ1-5; D not resolved. The V end lost 6 bases, the J end lost 7 bases, and 16 bases lay between the germline ends. This CDR3 comprises 14 residues. CDR1 is LNHDA, CDR2 SQIVND, per germline (reference sequence). The CDR3: CASSGPGRVQPQHF. CDR3 nucleotide sequence: TGTGCCAGTAGCGGCCCTGGGAGGGTACAGCCCCAGCATTTT.

This chain links TRBV19 with TRBJ2-1; D is unresolved. This CDR3 is built from 14 residues. V dropped 1 base and J dropped 5 bases, with 9 bases sitting between them. Per the germline V gene, CDR1 is LNHDA and CDR2 is SQIVND (reference sequence). As DNA, the CDR3 is TGTGCCAGTAGTATAGTGGAAGGCCACAATGAGCAGTTCTTC. It is translated as CASSIVEGHNEQFF.

The chain is built from TRBV7-9 and TRBJ2-5, with D tentatively TRBD2 (5 bases). Gene TRBJ2-7 matches the end of the DNA better, so the J call may be wrong. From germline, CDR1 is SEHNR and CDR2 FQNEAQ (reference sequence). The CDR3 sequence is 15 residues long. The chain's CDR3 is CASSPPTTKNYEQYF. The CDR3 DNA reads TGTGCCAGCAGCCCACCGACTACCAAGAACTACGAGCAGTACTTC.

With respect to this clone: Other nucleotide sequences from this sample produce the same CDR3. This sequence joins TRBV5-6 and TRBJ2-7; D uncertain. Germline V gives CDR1 SGHDT, CDR2 YYEEEE. The CDR3 spans 15 residues. V gave up 2 bases and J gave up 1 base, with 13 bases separating them. CDR3 region: CASSLGGALSYEQYF. CDR3 in DNA: TGTGCCAGCAGCTTAGGCGGAGCCCTTTCCTACGAGCAGTACTTC.

The chain joins TRBV11-2 to TRBJ2-1; TRBD1 matches at 7 bases. The V gene's germline CDR1 is SGHAT and CDR2 FQNNGV. This CDR3 comprises 11 residues. Losses at the gene ends were 5 bases for V and 11 bases for J; bases not matched to a gene: 3. In DNA, the CDR3 is TGTGCCAGCAGCGCAGGGGGAAAGCAGTTCTTC. Its translation: CASSAGGKQFF.

The chain has TRBV9 and TRBJ2-7, with 10 bases identical to TRBD2. CDR1 SGDLS and CDR2 YYNGEE come from the germline V gene. The CDR3 loop spans 16 amino acids. The V gene end was trimmed by 3 bases and the J gene end by 4 bases; junction bases not matched to a gene: 10. The CDR3 protein is CASSGGPSGSSYEQYF. CDR3 coding DNA: TGTGCCAGCAGCGGAGGTCCTAGCGGGAGTTCTTACGAGCAGTACTTC.

The CDR3 sequence is CASSEGSTRGTEGNIQYF. In nucleotides, the CDR3 is TGTGCCAGCAGTGAAGGGTCCACCAGGGGGACAGAGGGTAACATTCAGTACTTC. The rearrangement links TRBV6-1 to TRBJ2-4, with 7 positions matching TRBD1. CDR1 is MNHNS, CDR2 SASEGT, per germline. CDR3 size: 18 residues. Unmatched junction bases numbered 16, after V lost 1 base and J lost 7 bases.

This clone appeared once. The chain couples TRBV11-2 to TRBJ1-3; perhaps TRBD1 as D (6 bases). The CDR3 is 17 residues long. The ends were cut back, 4 bases at V and 4 bases at J, with 20 bases in the middle. From germline, CDR1 is SGHAT and CDR2 FQNNGV. The CDR3 sequence: CASSSQRGTRGGNTIYF. CDR3 DNA: TGTGCCAGCAGCTCCCAGAGGGGGACAAGAGGGGGAAACACCATATATTTT.